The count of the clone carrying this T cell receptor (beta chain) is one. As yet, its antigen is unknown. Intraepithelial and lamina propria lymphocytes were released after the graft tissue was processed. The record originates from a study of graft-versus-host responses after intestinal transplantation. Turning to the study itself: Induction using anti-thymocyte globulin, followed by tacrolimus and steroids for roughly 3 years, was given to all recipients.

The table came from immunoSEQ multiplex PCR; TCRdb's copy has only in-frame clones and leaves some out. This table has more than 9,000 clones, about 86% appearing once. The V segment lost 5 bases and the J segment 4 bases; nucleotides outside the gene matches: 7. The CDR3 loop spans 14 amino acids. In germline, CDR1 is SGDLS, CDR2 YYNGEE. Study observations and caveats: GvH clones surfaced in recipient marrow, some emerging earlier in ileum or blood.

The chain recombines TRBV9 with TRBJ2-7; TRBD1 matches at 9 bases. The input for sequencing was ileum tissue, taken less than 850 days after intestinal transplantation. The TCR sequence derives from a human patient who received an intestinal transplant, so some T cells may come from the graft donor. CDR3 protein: CASSFGTGIYEQYF. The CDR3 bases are TGTGCCAGCAGTTTCGGGACAGGGATATACGAGCAGTACTTC.